This T cell receptor (beta chain) was observed in a study of blood T cell repertoires in COVID-19. Overall study: T cells, B-cell-depleted T cells, or PBMCs provided the cDNA or gDNA that served as material.

Original processing methods: By means of reference gene primer amplification, nucleated cell counts were estimated. Libraries were prepared by immunoSEQ multiplex PCR; TCRdb keeps only in-frame clonotypes and omits some of them. V and J calls and clone size are those listed in that table; D and trimming were worked out from the DNA. Found here are 120,000 to 150,000 clones, about 83% of them singletons; the top ten hold over 8.5%. The J segment lost 1 base and the V segment lost 0 bases, leaving 8 bases of the junction unmatched. The CDR3 has 17 residues. Germline assignment: CDR1 GTSNPN and CDR2 SVGIG (reference sequence).

This receptor was identified in a woman aged 45-65 years with active or convalescent COVID-19. The specimen was peripheral blood. This sequence joins TRBV30 and TRBJ2-2, with 7 bases matching TRBD2. Here the CDR3 DNA reads TGTGCCTGGAGTGTCCGGTTTTCTAGCGGGAACACCGGGGAGCTGTTTTTT. It encodes CAWSVRFSSGNTGELFF.